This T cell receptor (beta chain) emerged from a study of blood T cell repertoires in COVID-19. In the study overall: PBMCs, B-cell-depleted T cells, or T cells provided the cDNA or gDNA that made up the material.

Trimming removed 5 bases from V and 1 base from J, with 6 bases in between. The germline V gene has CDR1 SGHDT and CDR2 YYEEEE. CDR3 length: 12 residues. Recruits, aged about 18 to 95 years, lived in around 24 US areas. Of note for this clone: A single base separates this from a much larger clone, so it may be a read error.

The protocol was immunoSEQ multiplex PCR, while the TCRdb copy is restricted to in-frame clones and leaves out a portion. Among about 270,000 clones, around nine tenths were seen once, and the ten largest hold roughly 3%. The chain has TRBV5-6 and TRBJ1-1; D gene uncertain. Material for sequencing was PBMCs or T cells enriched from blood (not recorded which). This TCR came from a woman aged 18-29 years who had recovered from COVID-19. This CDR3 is CASSPGNTEAFF. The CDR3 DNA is TGTGCCAGCAGTCCAGGGAACACTGAAGCTTTCTTT.